The source of this TCR beta chain is a study of shared clonotypes between healthy human individuals. This CDR3 region has 14 residues. V lost 1 base, J lost 3 bases, and 4 bases lay in between. Germline loops: CDR1 MNHEY, CDR2 SVGAGI. Sequencing was performed with immunoSEQ multiplex PCR; in TCRdb, only in-frame clones are kept and a portion is missing. The sample includes around 2,000,000 clones, around 95% of them seen just once. A split of CD4+ cells into CD45RA+ naive and CD45RA-negative memory subsets was performed. This rearrangement joins TRBV6-5 to TRBJ1-6; D is unclear. This TCR was sampled from a young man in good health. The sequenced sample was naive CD4+ T cells sorted from blood. Documented subset: CD45RA+ positively selected. CDR3 DNA: TGTGCCAGCAGTTACTACAGCTATAATTCACCCCTCCACTTT. This sequence encodes CASSYYSYNSPLHF.